What follows are 22 T cell receptor beta chains derived from one specimen sequenced in a study of cytomegalovirus exposure and HLA in healthy donors. The PCR used 60 Vbeta and 13 Jbeta primers. Profiling relied on immunoSEQ multiplex PCR, and the TCRdb table lists in-frame clones only, not all of them. Counted here are roughly 100,000 clones, under 80% occurring once; the ten biggest clones make up roughly 3.4%. The specimen sequenced was PBMCs. The receptor set was obtained from a man aged 55 to 70 in good health and CMV-seronegative.

The chain joins TRBV7-2 to TRBJ2-1; 10 bases match TRBD2. There are 15 residues in the CDR3. Germline lookup yields CDR1 SGHTA and CDR2 FQGNSA. With V trimmed by 5 bases and J by 7 bases, 8 bases remained unmatched. CDR3 bases: TGTGCCAGCAGCGTCAGCGGGGGGGCCTTTAATGAGCAGTTCTTC. Protein: CASSVSGGAFNEQFF.

The chain combines TRBV6-5 with TRBJ1-5; 8 bases align to TRBD1. The CDR3 totals 13 residues. The trim removed 5 bases at V and 5 bases at J, leaving 2 bases unmatched. Looked up from germline, CDR1 is MNHEY and CDR2 is SVGAGI. Written as DNA, the CDR3 is TGTGCCAGCAGTCAGGACAGGGATCAGCCCCAGCATTTT. Translation gives CASSQDRDQPQHF.

The chain carries TRBV5-6 and TRBJ1-4, with a possible D match to TRBD1 (5 bases). V was clipped by 4 bases and J by 8 bases, with 18 bases between them. Germline V gene sequence: CDR1 SGHDT, CDR2 YYEEEE. There are 15 residues in the CDR3. CDR3 DNA: TGTGCCAGCAGCCCCGCCTTGCCGGGGGGAGAAAAACTGTTTTTT. The encoded protein is CASSPALPGGEKLFF.

This chain joins TRBV6-5 and TRBJ1-1; D gene uncertain. The CDR3 length is 15 residues. The germline gives CDR1 MNHEY, CDR2 SVGAGI. Trimming took off 0 bases at V and 2 bases at J, with 10 bases between the two ends. CDR3 residues: CASSYSYNINTEAFF. CDR3 sequence (DNA): TGTGCCAGCAGTTACTCGTACAATATAAACACTGAAGCTTTCTTT.

The chain is built from TRBV29-1 and TRBJ2-3; D uncertain. V was pared by 6 bases and J by 0 bases, with 13 bases between. Germline V gene lookup returns CDR1 SQVTM and CDR2 ANQGSEA. The CDR3 is 14 residues long. The DNA of the CDR3 is TGCAGCGTCCTTGAGGTTTTTAGCACAGATACGCAGTATTTT. It is translated as CSVLEVFSTDTQYF.

The rearrangement uses TRBV7-6 and TRBJ2-7, with 9 bases matching TRBD1. The CDR3 spans 15 residues. V lost 0 bases and J lost 4; bases outside the gene matches: 4. Looked up from germline, CDR1 is SGHVS and CDR2 is FNYEAQ. Here the CDR3 DNA reads TGTGCCAGCAGCTTAGCGAACAGGGGGCAATACGAGCAGTACTTC. Residues: CASSLANRGQYEQYF.

The chain uses TRBV14 and TRBJ2-1, with 7 bases that match TRBD2. The CDR3 runs 16 residues. Germline loops: CDR1 SGHDN, CDR2 FVKESK. Losses at the gene ends were 4 bases for V and 0 bases for J; bases not matched to a gene: 6. CDR3 region: CASSPRGTTSYNEQFF. The CDR3 nucleotides read TGTGCCAGCAGCCCTCGGGGGACTACCTCCTACAATGAGCAGTTCTTC.

The V call is TRBV6-8, the J call TRBJ2-7, with TRBD1 identical over 8 bases. V lost 6 bases, J lost 3 bases, and 22 bases stayed unmatched. In germline, CDR1 is MNHGY, CDR2 SAAAGT. This CDR3 spans 19 amino acids. The DNA for the CDR3 is TGTGCCAGCAGCCGGCGTACGGGACAGGAGACGGCTAAAGACTACGAGCAGTACTTC. Protein: CASSRRTGQETAKDYEQYF.

The rearrangement uses TRBV4-3 and TRBJ1-1; TRBD1 agrees at 7 bases. This CDR3 has 16 amino acids. J gave up 6 bases and V 1 base, and 11 bases lay outside the gene matches. CDR1 and CDR2 from the germline V gene are LGHNA and YSLEER. CDR3 in DNA: TGCGCCAGCAGCCAAGCCCATGAGGACAGGCTCTCTGAAGCTTTCTTT. Its protein is CASSQAHEDRLSEAFF.

V and J are TRBV7-2 and TRBJ1-1, with D perhaps TRBD1 (6 bases). CDR1 and CDR2 (germline): SGHTA, FQGNSA. V was pared by 5 bases and J by 4 bases, with 17 bases between. The CDR3 spans 15 residues. CDR3 sequence reads: CASSTHREGGTEAFF. The CDR3 coding sequence is TGTGCCAGCAGCACCCACAGGGAAGGGGGCACTGAAGCTTTCTTT.

A few counts support this clone. The chain links TRBV9 to TRBJ2-2, with 8 bases matching TRBD1. This CDR3 contains 16 residues. Germline V gene lookup returns CDR1 SGDLS and CDR2 YYNGEE. Unmatched junction bases numbered 12, after V lost 4 bases and J lost 7 bases. The CDR3 loop reads CASSTWAGGASGELFF. The CDR3 DNA reads as TGTGCCAGCAGCACGTGGGCAGGGGGCGCGAGCGGGGAGCTGTTTTTT.

V gene TRBV13 combines with J gene TRBJ1-6, with D perhaps matching TRBD1 (5 bases). Trimming cost V 2 bases and J 8 bases, with 16 bases left between them. CDR1 is PRHDT, CDR2 FYEKMQ, per germline (reference sequence). The length of the CDR3 is 16 residues. The CDR3 sequence is CASSLSAGGRYSPLHF. The CDR3 DNA follows: TGTGCCAGCAGCTTATCCGCCGGGGGTAGGTATTCACCCCTCCACTTT.

Ten or more counts support this clone. The chain is built from TRBV19 and TRBJ1-1; 8 nucleotides match TRBD1. The CDR3 runs to 14 residues. J lost 3 bases, V lost 5 bases, and 5 bases had no gene match. Germline values: CDR1 LNHDA, CDR2 SQIVND (reference sequence). The CDR3 region is CASSARGQHTEAFF. CDR3 DNA sequence: TGTGCCAGTAGTGCCAGGGGGCAACACACTGAAGCTTTCTTT. The full variable domain, completed using reference TRBV19 and TRBJ1-1, is DGGITQSPKYLFRKEGQNVTLSCEQNLNHDAMYWYRQDPGQGLRLIYYSQIVNDFQKGDIAEGYSVSREKKESFPLTVTSAQKNPTAFYLCASSARGQHTEAFFGQGTRLTVV.

V is TRBV11-1 and J is TRBJ2-3; TRBD1 matches at 10 bases. V trimming: 8 bases; J trimming: 13 bases; junction bases outside the gene matches: 6. This CDR3 spans 11 amino acids. Per germline, CDR1 SGHAT and CDR2 FQDESV (reference sequence). The DNA of the CDR3 is TGTGCCAGCCCGGGGACAGGGGATAAGTATTTT. Its translation is CASPGTGDKYF.

This chain joins TRBV7-9 and TRBJ2-1, with D tentatively TRBD1 (5 bases). The CDR3 runs to 13 residues. V was clipped by 8 bases and J by 3 bases, with 11 bases between them. The germline gives CDR1 SEHNR, CDR2 FQNEAQ (reference sequence). In nucleotides, the CDR3 is TGTGCCAGCTCCGCGCAGGGCTACAATGAGCAGTTCTTC. It encodes CASSAQGYNEQFF.

This chain joins TRBV2 and TRBJ1-3; TRBD1 aligns across 8 bases. The germline V gene has CDR1 SNHLY and CDR2 FYNNEI. Losses at the gene ends were 6 bases for V and 2 bases for J; bases not matched to a gene: 0. The CDR3 covers 13 residues. The CDR3 is CASRQGAGNTIYF. CDR3 bases: TGTGCCAGCAGACAGGGGGCTGGAAACACCATATATTTT.

The V call is TRBV6-5, the J call TRBJ2-1, with 12 bases fitting TRBD2. Germline V CDR1 and CDR2: MNHEY, SVGAGI. The CDR3 loop spans 15 amino acids. With V trimmed by 4 bases and J by 8 bases, 6 bases remained unmatched. The CDR3 sequence: CASSSRLAGVDEQFF. CDR3 sequence (DNA): TGTGCCAGCAGTTCTCGACTAGCGGGGGTGGATGAGCAGTTCTTC.

The CDR3: CASSLDRWSTEAFF. Written as DNA, the CDR3 is TGTGCCAGCAGTCTAGACCGGTGGAGCACTGAAGCTTTCTTT. The chain joins TRBV6-5 to TRBJ1-1; D gene uncertain. Trimming left V 5 bases short and J 4 bases short, with 14 bases between. Per the germline V gene, CDR1 is MNHEY and CDR2 is SVGAGI. CDR3 length: 14 amino acids.

This clone was counted only a few times. The chain joins TRBV9 to TRBJ1-1, with D possibly TRBD1 on 5 matching bases. The CDR3 is made up of 17 amino acids. V was pared by 2 bases and J by 3 bases, with 20 bases between. The germline gives CDR1 SGDLS, CDR2 YYNGEE. The CDR3 spells CASSVSSRLGTHTEAFF. CDR3 in DNA: TGTGCCAGCAGCGTTAGTAGTCGTCTGGGGACTCACACTGAAGCTTTCTTT. Together with reference TRBV9 and TRBJ1-1, the CDR3 gives the full variable domain: DSGVTQTPKHLITATGQRVTLRCSPRSGDLSVYWYQQSLDQGLQFLIQYYNGEERAKGNILERFSAQQFPDLHSELNLSSLELGDSALYFCASSVSSRLGTHTEAFFGQGTRLTVV.

In its sample, this clone was seen once. V and J are TRBV6-1 and TRBJ1-2; 9 nucleotides line up with TRBD1. The germline V gene encodes CDR1 MNHNS and CDR2 SASEGT. Trimming removed 1 base from V and 5 bases from J; junction bases left unmatched: 8. The CDR3 length is 16 residues. The chain's CDR3 is CASSEGGTGNIYGYTF. DNA of the CDR3: TGTGCCAGCAGTGAAGGAGGGACAGGGAATATTTATGGCTACACCTTC.

The chain recombines TRBV30 with TRBJ1-5, with TRBD1 as a possible D gene (5 bases). V lost 3 bases, J lost 4 bases, and 13 bases lay in between. The CDR3 contains 14 residues. Germline-derived CDR1 and CDR2 are GTSNPN and SVGIG (reference sequence). DNA for the CDR3: TGTGCCTGGAGCCCAGGGTTCGGGAATCAGCCCCAGCATTTT. This codes for CAWSPGFGNQPQHF.

The gene calls are TRBV6-5 and TRBJ1-5; TRBD1 might be the D (6 bases). The CDR3 totals 14 residues. Trimming took 7 bases from V and 0 from J, leaving 10 bases between them. Germline CDR1 MNHEY, CDR2 SVGAGI. CDR3: CASKRTVSNQPQHF. The CDR3 DNA sequence: TGTGCCAGCAAACGGACAGTTAGCAATCAGCCCCAGCATTTT.